The next 11 T cell receptor beta chains were all read from a single sample in a study of early T cells in non-severe SARS-CoV-2 infection. TCRdb reprocessed the 5' RACE reads with MiXCR, giving one entry per CDR3 protein. The sample includes approximately 58,000 distinct CDR3 sequences, roughly 12% of them seen just once. The sequencing input was whole blood. The receptors originated from an adult who was a healthcare worker with PCR-confirmed SARS-CoV-2 infection or an uninfected control (not recorded which).

This clonotype has only a few counts. This sequence joins TRBV29-1 and TRBJ2-1; TRBD2 matches 11 bases. V was pared by 4 bases and J by 6 bases, with 8 bases of the junction left unmatched. Looked up from germline, CDR1 is SQVTM and CDR2 is ANQGSEA. The CDR3 runs 15 residues. CDR3 in amino acids: CSVAGGTSGFNEQFF. Written as DNA, the CDR3 is TGCAGCGTTGCAGGGGGGACTAGCGGTTTCAATGAGCAGTTCTTC.

This clonotype was picked up a small number of times. V is TRBV29-1 and J is TRBJ2-2; D is ambiguous. Looked up from germline, CDR1 is SQVTM and CDR2 is ANQGSEA. V was cut by 7 bases and J by 0 bases, with 6 bases left in between. The CDR3 covers 12 residues. CDR3 DNA sequence: TGCAGCGGTTACGCGAACACCGGGGAGCTGTTTTTT. It codes for CSGYANTGELFF.

In this sample, this clonotype turned up a few times. This chain uses TRBV5-4 with TRBJ1-1; D may be TRBD1 (5 bases). Germline CDR1 is SGHNT and CDR2 is YYREEE (reference sequence). This CDR3 is 14 amino acids long. V lost 4 bases to trimming and J lost 2 bases, with 12 bases between them. The DNA for the CDR3 is TGTGCCAGCAGCAGGGGACGGATAAACACTGAAGCTTTCTTT. This gives the protein CASSRGRINTEAFF.

This clonotype was detected a few times. The chain links TRBV3-1 to TRBJ2-1; D unresolved. V was trimmed by 3 bases and J by 10 bases, leaving 16 bases between them. The CDR3 has 14 residues. Germline CDR1 is LGHDT and CDR2 is YNNKEL (reference sequence). The CDR3 reads CASSHLRQAEEQFF. CDR3 DNA: TGTGCCAGCAGCCACCTAAGGCAGGCCGAGGAGCAGTTCTTC.

This chain uses TRBV2 with TRBJ2-2; no clear D. V lost 6 bases and J 0 bases, leaving 8 bases between the germline ends. This CDR3 has 14 amino acids. Germline loops: CDR1 SNHLY, CDR2 FYNNEI. CDR3 sequence: CASRGLTNTGELFF. In DNA form, the CDR3 reads TGTGCCAGCAGGGGTCTTACGAACACCGGGGAGCTGTTTTTT.

The table lists this clonotype with many counts. This chain uses TRBV28 with TRBJ2-4; D not resolved. Germline assignment: CDR1 MDHEN and CDR2 SYDVKM. The length of the CDR3 is 15 residues. V was cut by 2 bases and J by 0 bases, with 8 bases left in between. CDR3 DNA: TGTGCCAGCAGTTTAGTCAGCCTAGCCAAAAACATTCAGTACTTC. Protein product: CASSLVSLAKNIQYF. Drawing the rest from reference TRBV28 and TRBJ2-4, the complete variable domain is DVKVTQSSRYLVKRTGEKVFLECVQDMDHENMFWYRQDPGLGLRLIYFSYDVKMKEKGDIPEGYSVSREKKERFSLILESASTNQTSMYLCASSLVSLAKNIQYFGAGTRLSVL.

This clonotype has just a few counts. The chain couples TRBV6-6 to TRBJ2-7; TRBD2 matches at 7 bases. This CDR3 comprises 15 residues. The V segment lost 7 bases and the J segment 1 base; nucleotides outside the gene matches: 10. CDR1 MNHNY and CDR2 SVGAGI come from the germline V gene (reference sequence). The DNA of the CDR3 is TGTGCCAGCACACAAGCAGCGGGACTTTCCTACGAGCAGTACTTC. It is translated as CASTQAAGLSYEQYF.

In its sample, this clonotype was seen many times. CDR3 sequence reads: CASSLSPSQETQYF. The CDR3 nucleotides read TGTGCCAGCAGCTTGTCCCCCTCCCAAGAGACCCAGTACTTC. The rearrangement links TRBV5-6 to TRBJ2-5; no definite D call. The CDR3 is 14 amino acids. Trimming took 1 base from V and 1 from J, leaving 8 bases between them. The germline CDR1 and CDR2 sequences are SGHDT and YYEEEE. The full variable domain, rest sourced from reference TRBV5-6 and TRBJ2-5, is DAGVTQSPTHLIKTRGQQVTLRCSPKSGHDTVSWYQQALGQGPQFIFQYYEEEERQRGNFPDRFSGHQFPNYSSELNVNALLLGDSALYLCASSLSPSQETQYFGPGTRLLVL.

The rearrangement links TRBV20-1 to TRBJ1-6; 8 bases match TRBD1. Looked up from germline, CDR1 is DFQATT and CDR2 is SNEGSKA (reference sequence). CDR3 size: 13 residues. With V trimmed by 3 bases and J by 8 bases, 3 bases remained unmatched. CDR3 amino acids: CSARDREHSPLHF. CDR3 sequence (DNA): TGCAGTGCTAGGGACAGGGAACATTCACCCCTCCACTTT.

J is TRBJ1-1 and V is TRBV21-1; the table names TRBD1, a call not compared with the DNA. TRBV21-1 is annotated as a pseudogene. The CDR3 contains 13 residues. The CDR3, as DNA: TGTGCCAGCAGCGTGCGGTGGGGCAGCCAAGCTTTCTTT. Encoded protein: CASSVRWGSQAFF.

This clonotype was seen at least ten times. The rearrangement joins TRBV28 to TRBJ2-7, with a tentative D call TRBD1 (6 bases). The germline V gene encodes CDR1 MDHEN and CDR2 SYDVKM. The ends were cut back, 5 bases at V and 0 bases at J, with 11 bases in the middle. CDR3 length equals 14 residues. The CDR3 here is CASSARDNSYEQYF. In DNA, the CDR3 is TGTGCCAGCAGTGCCCGGGACAACTCCTACGAGCAGTACTTC.